These 9 T cell receptor beta chains were sequenced from one sample in a study of blood T cells in healthy people across ages. A second about 7 to 12 cycle PCR used barcoded and J-beta primers. TCRdb reanalysed the 5' RACE reads using MiXCR and keeps one entry per CDR3 protein. The table lists more than 1 million distinct CDR3 sequences, 40% to 50% of them singletons. Sequencing used blood. These receptors originate from a woman aged 55-70 years in good health.

The rearrangement links TRBV6-5 to TRBJ1-6; the match to TRBD1 covers 9 bases. The germline V gene has CDR1 MNHEY and CDR2 SVGAGI. Trimming removed 5 bases from V and 13 bases from J; junction bases left unmatched: 12. This CDR3 has 15 amino acids. This CDR3 is CASSHTGDRVSPLHF. The CDR3 DNA reads as TGTGCCAGCAGTCACACTGGGGACAGGGTTTCCCCCCTCCACTTT.

Note on this clonotype: One end of the junction is discordant with germline, which a read error may explain. This rearrangement joins TRBV20-1 to TRBJ1-4; 8 bases align to TRBD1. CDR3 length equals 14 residues. Germline V gene data show CDR1 as DFQATT and CDR2 as SNEGSKA (reference sequence). CDR3 sequence reads: CSANDRGVSEELFF. Written as DNA, the CDR3 is TGCAGTGCCAATGACAGGGGCGTTAGTGAAGAACTGTTTTTT.

A few counts support this clonotype. The genes are TRBV27 and TRBJ2-3, with D perhaps TRBD2 (5 bases). Looked up from germline, CDR1 is MNHEY and CDR2 is SMNVEV (reference sequence). Trimming stripped 5 bases from V and 4 bases from J, with 16 bases between. The CDR3 is 15 residues long. CDR3 sequence reads: CASSQLLRRADTQYF. The CDR3 coding sequence is TGTGCCAGCAGTCAATTACTAAGGCGGGCAGATACGCAGTATTTT.

This clonotype has just a few counts. V usage is TRBV7-9 and J usage is TRBJ2-7; no reliable D call. Per germline, CDR1 SEHNR and CDR2 FQNEAQ (reference sequence). The CDR3 is 16 amino acids. V lost 6 bases, J lost 2 bases, and 20 bases lay in between. In nucleotides, the CDR3 is TGTGCCAGCAGACCGATCGACACCACAGACACCTACGAGCAGTACTTC. This encodes CASRPIDTTDTYEQYF.

In this sample, this clonotype turned up a few times. This chain uses TRBV29-1 with TRBJ1-2; D not resolved. V was clipped by 0 bases and J by 13 bases, with 9 bases between them. The CDR3 is 10 amino acids. CDR1 SQVTM and CDR2 ANQGSEA come from the germline V gene. The CDR3 loop reads CSVEDPGVTF. DNA of the CDR3: TGCAGCGTTGAAGACCCCGGCGTCACCTTC.

V is TRBV6-5 and J is TRBJ2-3; 8 bases are a match to TRBD1. J gave up 3 bases and V 6 bases, and 8 bases lay outside the gene matches. The CDR3 spans 15 residues. Germline loops: CDR1 MNHEY, CDR2 SVGAGI. The CDR3 protein is CASSLTGERTDTQYF. CDR3 nucleotides: TGTGCCAGCAGCTTGACAGGGGAGCGGACAGATACGCAGTATTTT.

The genes are TRBV4-1 and TRBJ2-5; no reliable D call. CDR1 is MGHRA and CDR2 is YSYEKL in the germline V gene. This CDR3 spans 18 amino acids. V shed 1 base and J shed 2 bases, with 20 bases lying between them. Written as DNA, the CDR3 is TGCGCCAGCAGCCAAGGGGTTCAAAAGACAAGGGCTCAAGAGACCCAGTACTTC. It is translated as CASSQGVQKTRAQETQYF.

J is TRBJ2-3 and V is TRBV20-1; TRBD2 aligns across 10 bases. This CDR3 has 16 residues. Looked up from germline, CDR1 is DFQATT and CDR2 is SNEGSKA (reference sequence). With 3 bases clipped from V and 2 bases from J, the junction kept 8 bases outside the gene matches. CDR3 region: CSARGLLAGLTDTQYF. DNA of the CDR3: TGCAGTGCTAGGGGGCTACTAGCGGGGCTCACAGATACGCAGTATTTT.

V gene TRBV12-3 or TRBV12-4 combines with J gene TRBJ2-6, with D unresolved. V gave up 3 bases and J gave up 9 bases, with 3 bases separating them. This CDR3 has 11 residues. In DNA, the CDR3 is TGTGCCAGCAGTTTCGACAACGTCCTGACTTTC. Translating gives CASSFDNVLTF.